This TCR beta chain was profiled in a study of T cell responses to AZD1222 COVID-19 vaccine. About this clone itself: Antigen unknown.

Generated by immunoSEQ multiplex PCR, the TCRdb table keeps only in-frame clones and is missing some. The sample lists 120,000 or so clones, roughly 89% occurring once. Study conclusions and caveats: It was only a handful of AZD1222 recipients who were seropositive at baseline.

Germline lookup yields CDR1 SEHNR and CDR2 FQNEAQ (reference sequence). This CDR3 contains 14 residues. V shed 4 bases, J shed 8 bases, and the junction held 8 bases outside the gene matches. The receptor comes from an adult in good health. The gene calls are TRBV7-9 and TRBJ1-3, with 7 bases that match TRBD1. The sequenced sample was peripheral blood, obtained on day 0 of AZD1222 vaccination. Here the CDR3 reads CASSSPRGGDTIYF. The CDR3 DNA reads TGTGCCAGCAGCTCGCCCAGGGGGGGAGACACCATATATTTT.